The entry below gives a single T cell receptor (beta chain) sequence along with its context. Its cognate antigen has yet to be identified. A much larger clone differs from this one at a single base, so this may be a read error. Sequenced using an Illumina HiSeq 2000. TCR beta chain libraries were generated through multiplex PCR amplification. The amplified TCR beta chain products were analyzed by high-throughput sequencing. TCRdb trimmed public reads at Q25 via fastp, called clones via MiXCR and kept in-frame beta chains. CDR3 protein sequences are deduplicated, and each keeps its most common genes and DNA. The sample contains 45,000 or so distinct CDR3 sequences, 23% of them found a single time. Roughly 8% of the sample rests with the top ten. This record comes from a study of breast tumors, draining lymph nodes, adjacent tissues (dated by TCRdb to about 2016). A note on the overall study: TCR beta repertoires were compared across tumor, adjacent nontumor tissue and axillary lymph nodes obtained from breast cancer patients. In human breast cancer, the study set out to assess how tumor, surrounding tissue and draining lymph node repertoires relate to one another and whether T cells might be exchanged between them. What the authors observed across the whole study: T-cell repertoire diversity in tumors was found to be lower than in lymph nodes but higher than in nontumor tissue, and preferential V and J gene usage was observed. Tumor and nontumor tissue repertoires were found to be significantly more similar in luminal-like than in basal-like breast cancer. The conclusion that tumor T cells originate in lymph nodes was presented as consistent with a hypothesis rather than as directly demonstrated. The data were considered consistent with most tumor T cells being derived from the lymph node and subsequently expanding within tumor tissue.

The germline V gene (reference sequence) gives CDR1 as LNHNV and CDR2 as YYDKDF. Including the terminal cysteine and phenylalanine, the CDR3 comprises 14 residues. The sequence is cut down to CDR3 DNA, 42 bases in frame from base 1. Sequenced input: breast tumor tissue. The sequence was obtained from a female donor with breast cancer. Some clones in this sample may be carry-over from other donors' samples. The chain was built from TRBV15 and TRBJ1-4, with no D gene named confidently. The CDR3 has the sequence CATSILSADERLFF. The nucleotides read TGTGCCACCAGCATTTTATCAGCAGATGAAAGACTGTTTTTT.